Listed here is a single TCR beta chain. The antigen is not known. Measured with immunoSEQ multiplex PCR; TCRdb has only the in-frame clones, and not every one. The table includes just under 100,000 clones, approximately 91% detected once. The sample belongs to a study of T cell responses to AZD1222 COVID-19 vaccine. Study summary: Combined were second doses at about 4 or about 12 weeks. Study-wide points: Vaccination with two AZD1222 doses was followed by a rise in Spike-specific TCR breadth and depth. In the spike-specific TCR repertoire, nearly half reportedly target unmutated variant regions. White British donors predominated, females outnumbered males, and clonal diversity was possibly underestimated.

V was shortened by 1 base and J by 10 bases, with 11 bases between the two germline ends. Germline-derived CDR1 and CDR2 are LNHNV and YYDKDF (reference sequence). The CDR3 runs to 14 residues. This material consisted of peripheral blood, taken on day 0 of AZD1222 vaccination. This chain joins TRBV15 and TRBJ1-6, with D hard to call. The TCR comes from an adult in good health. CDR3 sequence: CATSRVGGPSPLHF. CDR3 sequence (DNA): TGTGCCACCAGCAGAGTGGGAGGGCCCTCACCCCTCCACTTT.